This T cell receptor (beta chain) was captured in a study of blood T cell repertoires in COVID-19. As for the study in general: Collection of acute and convalescent COVID-19 samples took place in the United States, Italy and Spain. T cells, B-cell-depleted T cells, or PBMCs supplied cDNA or gDNA.

As originally analysed: It was from reference gene primer amplification that nucleated cell counts were estimated. TCRdb's table, derived via immunoSEQ multiplex PCR, lists solely in-frame clones and lacks some. V, J and clone size derive from that table, while D and trimming were established from the DNA sequence. The sample holds approximately 220,000 clones, more than 70% seen once. V was pared by 3 bases and J by 6 bases, with 3 bases of the junction left unmatched. Germline lookup yields CDR1 SGDLS and CDR2 YYNGEE. The CDR3 is 13 residues long. The source is a woman in her forties or fifties with acute or convalescent COVID-19. This chain links TRBV9 with TRBJ2-1; 7 nucleotides agree with TRBD1. Sequencing was performed on peripheral blood. DNA for the CDR3: TGTGCCAGCAGCGCCGGGACAGTCAATGAGCAGTTCTTC. It codes for CASSAGTVNEQFF.